This T cell receptor (beta chain) comes out of a study of T-cell reconstitution after alpha-beta-depleted transplantation in children. Study conclusions and caveats: Expanded graft clones, several hundred of them, were reportedly the source of alpha-beta T cells about two months after transplant. It was surviving recipient T cells and thymic progenitors that gave some patients high TCRbeta diversity at day 60. One year post-transplant, T-cell counts and diversity were largely derived from T cells produced anew.

The CDR3 covers 16 residues. The J segment lost 5 bases and the V segment lost 0 bases, leaving 10 bases of the junction unmatched. Germline CDR1 reads SGHRS; CDR2 reads YFSETQ. This clonotype was observed a few times. Its target is unknown. Preparation of the TCRbeta library involved a method that used unique molecular identifiers. A single record per CDR3 protein comes from TCRdb applying MiXCR to the PCR reads. The table records around 440,000 distinct CDR3 sequences, around 15% of them present only once. This sequence was found in a boy less than two years old who had a stem cell transplant for Wiskott-Aldrich syndrome, so the T cells may come from the graft donor. The chain links TRBV5-1 to TRBJ2-7, with TRBD1 identical over 8 bases. Sequencing used PBMCs, mostly from graft donor cells, obtained 360 days after TCRalphabeta/CD19-depleted stem cell transplant. CDR3 loop: CASSLGPLGQDDEQYF. CDR3 nucleotide sequence: TGCGCCAGCAGCTTGGGCCCATTGGGACAGGACGACGAGCAGTACTTC. Complete variable domain (other parts from reference TRBV5-1 and TRBJ2-7): KAGVTQTPRYLIKTRGQQVTLSCSPISGHRSVSWYQQTPGQGLQFLFEYFSETQRNKGNFPGRFSGRQFSNSRSEMNVSTLELGDSALYLCASSLGPLGQDDEQYFGPGTRLTVT.